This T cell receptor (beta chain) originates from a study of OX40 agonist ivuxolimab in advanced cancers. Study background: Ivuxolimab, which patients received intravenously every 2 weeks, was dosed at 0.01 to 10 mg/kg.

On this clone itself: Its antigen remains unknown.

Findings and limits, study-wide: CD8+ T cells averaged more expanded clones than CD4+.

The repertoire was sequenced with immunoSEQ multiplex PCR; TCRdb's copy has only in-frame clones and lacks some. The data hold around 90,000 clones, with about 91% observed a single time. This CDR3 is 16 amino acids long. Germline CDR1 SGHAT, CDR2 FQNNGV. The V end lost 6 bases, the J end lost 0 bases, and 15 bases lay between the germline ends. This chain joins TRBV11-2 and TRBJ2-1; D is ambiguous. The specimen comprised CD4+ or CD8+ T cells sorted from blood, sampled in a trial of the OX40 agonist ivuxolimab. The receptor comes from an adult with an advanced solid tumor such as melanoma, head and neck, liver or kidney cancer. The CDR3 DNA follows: TGTGCCAGCAGTCTCACAACGGTTAGCTCCTACAATGAGCAGTTCTTC. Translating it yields CASSLTTVSSYNEQFF.